The 23 T cell receptor beta chains below all came from one sample that was sequenced in a study of T cells expressing NK-cell markers. TCRdb reworked the 5' RACE reads into one entry per CDR3 protein, no DNA. The sample data list 550,000 or so distinct CDR3 sequences. What was sequenced was blood T cells: a sorted CD56 or NKG2C T cell subset, CD4+ or CD8+ T cells, or bulk PBMC T cells (not recorded which). These receptors all come from a man younger than 35 in good health.

The chain carries TRBV29-1 and TRBJ2-1; TCRdb's D call, TRBD1, is unchecked because there is no DNA. CDR1 SQVTM and CDR2 ANQGSEA come from the germline V gene. This CDR3 has 12 amino acids. CDR3 in amino acids: CSVERPNNEQFF.

The chain links TRBV7-2 to TRBJ2-1; TCRdb's assignment of TRBD2 cannot be checked, as there is no DNA. The germline gives CDR1 SGHTA, CDR2 FQGNSA. The CDR3 sequence is 14 residues long. CDR3 loop: CASSSKGRVVEQFF.

J is TRBJ2-1 and V is TRBV6-5; the TCRdb call, TRBD2, lacks DNA for checking. The CDR3 sequence is 15 residues long. Germline CDR1 and CDR2: MNHEY and SVGAGI. CDR3 residues: CASSQQSLGLDEQFF.

This chain uses TRBV3-1 with TRBJ2-1; TCRdb names TRBD1, which stays unverified in the absence of DNA. Germline CDR1 and CDR2: LGHDT and YNNKEL (reference sequence). This CDR3 has 13 amino acids. CDR3 in amino acids: CASSHYRGIEQFF.

This chain links TRBV5-6 with TRBJ2-2; TCRdb names TRBD1, which stays unverified in the absence of DNA. The germline V gene has CDR1 SGHDT and CDR2 YYEEEE. The CDR3 consists of 15 residues. The CDR3 sequence is CASSLGQGEAGELFF.

The V and J genes are TRBV18 and TRBJ1-1. This CDR3 comprises 16 residues. Germline CDR1 KGHSH, CDR2 LQKENI. The CDR3 loop is CASSPFSSRLNTEAFF.

This chain links TRBV18 with TRBJ2-5; the D call of TRBD1 rests on TCRdb alone, since no DNA is present to check it. Germline loops: CDR1 KGHSH, CDR2 LQKENI. This CDR3 spans 14 amino acids. Here the CDR3 reads CASSPPLQGETQYF.

This chain links TRBV11-2 with TRBJ2-3; the TRBD1 assignment by TCRdb is unverifiable without DNA. Germline lookup yields CDR1 SGHAT and CDR2 FQNNGV. The CDR3 covers 17 residues. CDR3 protein: CASSLERRQRRTDTQYF.

The chain has TRBV5-1 and TRBJ2-2. CDR1 is SGHRS and CDR2 is YFSETQ in the germline V gene. The CDR3 runs to 17 residues. The CDR3 is CASKVYRGIGETGELFF.

The chain joins TRBV7-2 to TRBJ2-5. Germline V lookup: CDR1 SGHTA, CDR2 FQGNSA. The CDR3 has 14 residues. The CDR3: CASSLSELGETQYF.

The gene calls are TRBV9 and TRBJ2-3; as DNA is missing, the TRBD2 call by TCRdb cannot be tested. Germline V gene lookup returns CDR1 SGDLS and CDR2 YYNGEE. The CDR3 totals 15 residues. The CDR3 region is CASSVARAVADTQYF. Drawing the rest from reference TRBV9 and TRBJ2-3, the complete variable domain is DSGVTQTPKHLITATGQRVTLRCSPRSGDLSVYWYQQSLDQGLQFLIQYYNGEERAKGNILERFSAQQFPDLHSELNLSSLELGDSALYFCASSVARAVADTQYFGPGTRLTVL.

The rearrangement joins TRBV14 to TRBJ2-7. From germline, CDR1 is SGHDN and CDR2 FVKESK. This CDR3 is 11 amino acids long. CDR3 region: CASSQAFEQYF.

V and J are TRBV6-1 and TRBJ1-2; the D call from TCRdb, TRBD1, cannot be confirmed without DNA. CDR3 length: 14 amino acids. In germline, CDR1 is MNHNS, CDR2 SASEGT. Here the CDR3 reads CASSGDRFYRGYTF.

This rearrangement joins TRBV19 to TRBJ2-7; the TCRdb D gene call, TRBD2, has no DNA to confirm it. Germline V CDR1 and CDR2: LNHDA, SQIVND (reference sequence). This CDR3 contains 16 residues. CDR3 sequence: CASSISGGSGLYEQYF.

This sequence joins TRBV10-1 and TRBJ2-5. The CDR3 has 14 residues. Germline V gene data show CDR1 as WNHNN and CDR2 as SYGVQD (reference sequence). The CDR3 sequence is CASSDSTAQETQYF.

The chain recombines TRBV5-6 with TRBJ2-1; TCRdb gives TRBD2 as the D gene, but with no DNA this cannot be confirmed. There are 16 residues in the CDR3. CDR1 is SGHDT and CDR2 is YYEEEE in the germline V gene. CDR3 region: CASSLPGTGSYNEQFF. Filled out from reference TRBV5-6 and TRBJ2-1, the complete variable domain reads DAGVTQSPTHLIKTRGQQVTLRCSPKSGHDTVSWYQQALGQGPQFIFQYYEEEERQRGNFPDRFSGHQFPNYSSELNVNALLLGDSALYLCASSLPGTGSYNEQFFGPGTRLTVL.

The genes are TRBV12-3 or TRBV12-4 and TRBJ2-7. This CDR3 contains 13 residues. CDR3 sequence: CASRDDSPYEQYF.

V gene TRBV5-1 combines with J gene TRBJ2-3. Germline V gene data show CDR1 as SGHRS and CDR2 as YFSETQ. The CDR3 loop spans 12 amino acids. CDR3 amino acids: CASNNLQDTQYF.

The J gene is TRBJ2-7, the V gene TRBV3-1; TCRdb returns TRBD2, unconfirmable since there is no DNA. Germline V gives CDR1 LGHDT, CDR2 YNNKEL (reference sequence). CDR3 size: 14 residues. The CDR3 sequence: CASSQLAGNYEQYF.

V gene TRBV20-1 combines with J gene TRBJ2-3. The CDR3 totals 12 residues. The germline V gene encodes CDR1 DFQATT and CDR2 SNEGSKA (reference sequence). CDR3 sequence reads: CSARQAADTQYF.

The chain couples TRBV7-2 to TRBJ2-1; the D call from TCRdb, TRBD2, cannot be confirmed without DNA. This CDR3 spans 14 amino acids. From germline, CDR1 is SGHTA and CDR2 FQGNSA. This CDR3 reads CASSLLGQNDEQFF.

The chain is built from TRBV7-2 and TRBJ1-1. In germline, CDR1 is SGHTA, CDR2 FQGNSA. CDR3 length equals 15 residues. The CDR3 protein is CASSLARAGYTEAFF.

The CDR3: CASSSLSGHINTGELFF. The J gene is TRBJ2-2, the V gene TRBV5-1; TCRdb's D call of TRBD1 is untestable without DNA. This CDR3 is built from 17 residues. The germline V gene encodes CDR1 SGHRS and CDR2 YFSETQ.